These 27 T cell receptor beta chains were all obtained from the same sample, sequenced in a study of blood T cell repertoires in COVID-19. Clones were sequenced by immunoSEQ multiplex PCR, and TCRdb holds only the in-frame ones, with some missing. This sample has about 120,000 clones, with approximately 90% found just once. Sequences were obtained from peripheral blood. The receptors shown here come from a human donor with active COVID-19. The donor label of this sample is uncertain.

The chain couples TRBV10-3 to TRBJ2-5; tentative D call: TRBD1 (7 bases). CDR1 is ENHRY and CDR2 is SYGVKD in the germline V gene. V lost 6 bases and J lost 2, with 16 bases in between. CDR3 length: 15 residues. The CDR3 sequence: CAISLGGGAQETQYF. The DNA for the CDR3 is TGTGCCATCAGCCTAGGAGGGGGCGCTCAAGAGACCCAGTACTTC.

V is TRBV7-9 and J is TRBJ2-7, with a tentative D call TRBD2 (7 bases). The germline gives CDR1 SEHNR, CDR2 FQNEAQ (reference sequence). V dropped 2 bases and J dropped 2 bases, with 10 bases sitting between them. The CDR3 is made up of 14 amino acids. The CDR3 loop is CASSLRGAAYEQYF. The CDR3 bases are TGTGCCAGCAGCTTACGGGGGGCAGCCTACGAGCAGTACTTC.

This chain joins TRBV6-2 or TRBV6-3 and TRBJ2-7; no reliable D call. With 5 bases removed from V and 1 base from J, the gap between germline ends came to 6 bases. CDR3 length: 12 amino acids. Germline V CDR1 and CDR2: MNHEY, SVGEGT. The CDR3 spells CASSPRSYEQYF. The CDR3 DNA sequence: TGTGCCAGCAGTCCCAGGTCCTACGAGCAGTACTTC.

The genes are TRBV13 and TRBJ1-6, with 8 bases matching TRBD1. Germline loops: CDR1 PRHDT, CDR2 FYEKMQ (reference sequence). The CDR3 contains 14 residues. Unmatched junction bases numbered 3, after V lost 2 bases and J lost 9 bases. CDR3 bases: TGTGCCAGCAGCTTATCAGGGGGCGGTTCACCCCTCCACTTT. Its protein is CASSLSGGGSPLHF.

The gene calls are TRBV6-1 and TRBJ2-7; D perhaps matches TRBD1 (6 bases). Per germline, CDR1 MNHNS and CDR2 SASEGT. The CDR3 extends over 14 amino acids. The germline V and J ends were trimmed by 2 bases and 3 bases, with 11 bases remaining between them. The CDR3 protein is CASSERGHYYEQYF. Here the CDR3 DNA reads TGTGCCAGCAGTGAAAGGGGACACTACTACGAGCAGTACTTC.

The rearrangement links TRBV30 to TRBJ1-5; D not certain. The length of the CDR3 is 12 residues. V dropped 5 bases and J dropped 9 bases, with 14 bases sitting between them. Germline V gene sequence: CDR1 GTSNPN, CDR2 SVGIG (reference sequence). The CDR3 is CAWGDGFMPQHF. In DNA, the CDR3 is TGTGCCTGGGGAGATGGCTTCATGCCCCAGCATTTT.

V is TRBV3-1 (or the pseudogene TRBV3-2) and J is TRBJ2-1; 7 bases map to TRBD2. This CDR3 spans 14 amino acids. CDR1 is LGHDT, CDR2 YNNKEL, per germline (reference sequence). The ends lost 2 bases at V and 8 bases at J; junction bases unmatched: 6. The CDR3 DNA sequence: TGTGCCAGCAGCCAATGGGGGGGTTCCTATGAGCAGTTCTTC. It yields the protein CASSQWGGSYEQFF.

The J gene is TRBJ1-2, the V gene TRBV10-3; 9 bases match TRBD1. In germline, CDR1 is ENHRY, CDR2 SYGVKD. With V trimmed by 3 bases and J by 0 bases, 5 bases remained unmatched. This CDR3 is 16 amino acids long. The CDR3 region is CAISEADRGSNYGYTF. CDR3 nucleotide sequence: TGTGCCATCAGTGAAGCAGACAGGGGGTCTAACTATGGCTACACCTTC.

The chain joins TRBV7-9 to TRBJ1-1; 9 bases are shared with TRBD1. The CDR3 length is 16 residues. V dropped 4 bases and J dropped 0; count of bases not matched to a gene: 6. Looked up from germline, CDR1 is SEHNR and CDR2 is FQNEAQ (reference sequence). CDR3 loop: CASSSRDRVVNTEAFF. The CDR3 DNA sequence: TGTGCCAGCAGCTCCCGGGACAGGGTCGTGAACACTGAAGCTTTCTTT. Full variable domain (remainder filled in from reference TRBV7-9 and TRBJ1-1): DTGVSQNPRHKITKRGQNVTFRCDPISEHNRLYWYRQTLGQGPEFLTYFQNEAQLEKSRLLSDRFSAERPKGSFSTLEIQRTEQGDSAMYLCASSSRDRVVNTEAFFGQGTRLTVV.

This clone is judged medium-sized. The chain uses TRBV2 and TRBJ2-5; 10 nucleotides line up with TRBD1. Germline V gene sequence: CDR1 SNHLY, CDR2 FYNNEI. This CDR3 is 13 amino acids long. V lost 6 bases, J lost 5 bases, and 3 bases stayed unmatched. CDR3 region: CASRDRGYETQYF. In nucleotides, the CDR3 is TGTGCCAGCAGGGACAGGGGGTATGAGACCCAGTACTTC.

The J gene is TRBJ2-3, the V gene TRBV6-1, with 10 bases fitting TRBD2. CDR1 and CDR2 from the germline V gene are MNHNS and SASEGT. The CDR3 loop spans 16 amino acids. V dropped 4 bases and J dropped 1; count of bases not matched to a gene: 5. The CDR3 nucleotides are TGTGCCAGCAGTGTATCTAGCGGGAGCCGCACAGATACGCAGTATTTT. Translating gives CASSVSSGSRTDTQYF.

V gene TRBV5-8 combines with J gene TRBJ1-1; D call uncertain. Germline-derived CDR1 and CDR2 are SGHTS and YDEGEE. This CDR3 is 15 amino acids long. Trimming removed 1 base from V and 1 base from J, with 11 bases in between. In DNA form, the CDR3 reads TGTGCCAGCAGCTTGTGGGCTTTGGGGAACACTGAAGCTTTCTTT. It is translated as CASSLWALGNTEAFF. Using reference TRBV5-8 and TRBJ1-1 for the parts outside the CDR3, the full variable domain is EAGVTQSPTHLIKTRGQQATLRCSPISGHTSVYWYQQALGLGLQFLLWYDEGEERNRGNFPPRFSGRQFPNYSSELNVNALELEDSALYLCASSLWALGNTEAFFGQGTRLTVV.

The table lists this clone with a few counts. The rearrangement uses TRBV2 and TRBJ1-6; D may be TRBD1 (5 bases). This CDR3 spans 12 amino acids. Germline V gene lookup returns CDR1 SNHLY and CDR2 FYNNEI. V lost 7 bases, J lost 4 bases, and 5 bases lay in between. The CDR3 nucleotides are TGTGCCAGCAAGGGGTATAATTCACCCCTCCACTTT. Translation: CASKGYNSPLHF.

The genes are TRBV7-9 and TRBJ2-5; TRBD2 aligns across 9 bases. The length of the CDR3 is 16 residues. Losses at the gene ends were 4 bases for V and 0 bases for J; bases not matched to a gene: 6. The V gene's germline CDR1 is SEHNR and CDR2 FQNEAQ (reference sequence). CDR3 sequence reads: CASSSQRLADQETQYF. As DNA, the CDR3 is TGTGCCAGCAGCTCGCAGCGACTAGCGGACCAAGAGACCCAGTACTTC.

This clone was found many times. This rearrangement joins TRBV19 to TRBJ1-2; 7 bases are a match to TRBD1. Germline V lookup: CDR1 LNHDA, CDR2 SQIVND (reference sequence). This CDR3 has 15 residues. With 5 bases clipped from V and 0 bases from J, the junction kept 6 bases outside the gene matches. Here the CDR3 reads CASSARTGTNYGYTF. CDR3 nucleotide sequence: TGTGCCAGTAGTGCGAGGACAGGAACTAACTATGGCTACACCTTC.

The chain uses TRBV21-1 and TRBJ2-7; the D call TRBD2 from the table was never checked on the DNA. TRBV21-1 corresponds to a pseudogene. The CDR3 has 13 amino acids. The CDR3 coding sequence is TGTGCCAGCAGCAATCGGGGGACCTACGAGCAGTACTTC. Residues: CASSNRGTYEQYF.

The chain combines TRBV6-2 or TRBV6-3 with TRBJ1-1, with D maybe TRBD1 (5 bases). Germline CDR1 is MNHEY and CDR2 is SVGEGT. This CDR3 spans 13 amino acids. V was pared by 2 bases and J by 1 base, with 5 bases between. Written as DNA, the CDR3 is TGTGCCAGCAGTTACACAGGGAACACTGAAGCTTTCTTT. Residues: CASSYTGNTEAFF.

CDR3 bases: TGTGCCAGCAGCCTGCCCCAGGGGACTGAAGCTTTCTTT. Its protein product is CASSLPQGTEAFF. J is TRBJ1-1 and V is TRBV5-4; D may be TRBD1 (6 bases). This CDR3 comprises 13 residues. V was shortened by 4 bases and J by 5 bases, with 12 bases between the two germline ends. Looked up from germline, CDR1 is SGHNT and CDR2 is YYREEE (reference sequence).

The rearrangement links TRBV13 to TRBJ2-3; TRBD2 agrees at 12 bases. Per the germline V gene, CDR1 is PRHDT and CDR2 is FYEKMQ (reference sequence). V lost 2 bases to trimming and J lost 6 bases; unmatched junction nucleotides: 6. This CDR3 contains 16 residues. The CDR3 sequence: CASSLWDGTSGDTQYF. CDR3 nucleotide sequence: TGTGCCAGCAGCTTATGGGATGGGACTAGCGGGGATACGCAGTATTTT. Together with reference TRBV13 and TRBJ2-3, the CDR3 gives the full variable domain: AAGVIQSPRHLIKEKRETATLKCYPIPRHDTVYWYQQGPGQDPQFLISFYEKMQSDKGSIPDRFSAQQFSDYHSELNMSSLELGDSALYFCASSLWDGTSGDTQYFGPGTRLTVL.

J is TRBJ2-1 and V is TRBV6-2 or TRBV6-3; maybe TRBD2 (5 bases). This CDR3 is built from 18 residues. Trimming shortened V by 1 base and J by 7 bases, and 23 bases separated the two germline ends. Germline CDR1 reads MNHEY; CDR2 reads SVGEGT. CDR3 protein: CASSYYRSAASFGNEQFF. The CDR3 DNA follows: TGTGCCAGCAGTTACTACCGGTCAGCGGCTAGCTTTGGGAATGAGCAGTTCTTC.

The chain is built from TRBV7-8 and TRBJ2-1, with 7 bases identical to TRBD1. V was pared by 5 bases and J by 8 bases, with 24 bases of the junction left unmatched. The germline CDR1 and CDR2 sequences are SGHVS and FQNEAQ. The CDR3 is 19 amino acids. The CDR3 nucleotides are TGTGCCAGCAGCCGCTCGGTGAACCCCTTTTCTAAACAGGGGCATGAGCAGTTCTTC. Amino acids: CASSRSVNPFSKQGHEQFF.

This clone is a singleton in its sample. The chain combines TRBV29-1 with TRBJ1-1; 7 bases agree with TRBD1. The length of the CDR3 is 12 residues. V was clipped by 6 bases and J by 1 base; unmatched bases: 2. CDR1 and CDR2 from the germline V gene are SQVTM and ANQGSEA. The CDR3 sequence is CSVRTGNTEAFF. The CDR3 DNA reads as TGCAGCGTCCGGACAGGGAACACTGAAGCTTTCTTT.

CDR3 residues: CASSDGTSGTDTQYF. In nucleotides, the CDR3 is TGTGCCAGCAGTGACGGGACTAGCGGCACAGATACGCAGTATTTT. The genes are TRBV6-4 and TRBJ2-3, with 10 bases that match TRBD2. The junction had 0 bases not matched to a gene; V was cut back by 2 bases and J by 1 base. This CDR3 has 15 residues. CDR1 MRHNA and CDR2 SNTAGT come from the germline V gene.

V is TRBV5-8 and J is TRBJ1-1; D is unresolved. Trimming stripped 4 bases from V and 11 bases from J, with 24 bases between. This CDR3 spans 15 amino acids. Germline V lookup: CDR1 SGHTS, CDR2 YDEGEE. The CDR3 DNA follows: TGTGCCAGCAGCATACTACTAGATGGGGATAGATCGGCTTTCTTT. Its translation is CASSILLDGDRSAFF.

The chain uses TRBV6-2 or TRBV6-3 and TRBJ2-1; 12 bases map to TRBD2. CDR1 and CDR2 from the germline V gene are MNHEY and SVGEGT. This CDR3 region has 15 residues. J was trimmed by 9 bases and V by 2 bases; bases with no gene match: 5. The CDR3 nucleotides are TGTGCCAGCAGTTACCCTAGCGGGGGGGCCAGTGAGCAGTTCTTC. This encodes CASSYPSGGASEQFF.

The genes are TRBV6-5 and TRBJ2-1; D may be TRBD2 (6 bases). Germline lookup yields CDR1 MNHEY and CDR2 SVGAGI. V shed 5 bases and J shed 11 bases, with 19 bases lying between them. This CDR3 contains 14 residues. DNA of the CDR3: TGTGCCAGCAGTCGCTCGCCAGTGGAGGGGAAGCAGTTCTTC. It codes for CASSRSPVEGKQFF.

This clone has a single count. CDR3 sequence reads: CASSLRQGAQSGYGYTF. CDR3 nucleotide sequence: TGTGCCAGCAGTTTAAGACAGGGGGCGCAAAGCGGATATGGCTACACCTTC. The V gene is TRBV5-4, the J gene TRBJ1-2; 10 bases match TRBD1. This CDR3 spans 17 amino acids. Looked up from germline, CDR1 is SGHNT and CDR2 is YYREEE (reference sequence). After removal of 5 bases from V and 5 bases from J, the junction contained 15 bases not matched to a gene. Using reference TRBV5-4 and TRBJ1-2 for the parts outside the CDR3, the full variable domain is ETGVTQSPTHLIKTRGQQVTLRCSSQSGHNTVSWYQQALGQGPQFIFQYYREEENGRGNFPPRFSGLQFPNYSSELNVNALELDDSALYLCASSLRQGAQSGYGYTFGSGTRLTVV.